This T cell receptor (beta chain) was recovered during a study of CD8 T cells in ankylosing spondylitis. Findings and caveats of the study: Reactive arthritis synovial fluid and blood were previously reported to contain some motif variants. Apparently characteristic of ankylosing spondylitis blood was a TCR beta motif (eight highly homologous variants). Reportedly, disease-linked clones are significantly enriched in ankylosing spondylitis patients' matched synovial fluid.

This clonotype appeared many times. Its specificity is not known. Germline-derived CDR1 and CDR2 are SGHRS and YFSETQ. CDR3 length: 15 amino acids. V shed 0 bases and J shed 0 bases, with 9 bases lying between them. In making TCR beta libraries, quantitative 5'-RACE with molecular barcodes was used. MiXCR was run by TCRdb on the 5' RACE reads, yielding one entry per CDR3 protein. The table records roughly 240,000 distinct CDR3 sequences, around 8% of them present only once. The sequence came from a female donor with ankylosing spondylitis or in good health (not recorded which). The rearrangement links TRBV5-1 to TRBJ1-1; no definite D call. The source material was blood, either unsorted or a sorted T cell fraction (not recorded which). CDR3 DNA sequence: TGCGCCAGCAGCTTGGGATTACGAGTGAACACTGAAGCTTTCTTT. Residues: CASSLGLRVNTEAFF.